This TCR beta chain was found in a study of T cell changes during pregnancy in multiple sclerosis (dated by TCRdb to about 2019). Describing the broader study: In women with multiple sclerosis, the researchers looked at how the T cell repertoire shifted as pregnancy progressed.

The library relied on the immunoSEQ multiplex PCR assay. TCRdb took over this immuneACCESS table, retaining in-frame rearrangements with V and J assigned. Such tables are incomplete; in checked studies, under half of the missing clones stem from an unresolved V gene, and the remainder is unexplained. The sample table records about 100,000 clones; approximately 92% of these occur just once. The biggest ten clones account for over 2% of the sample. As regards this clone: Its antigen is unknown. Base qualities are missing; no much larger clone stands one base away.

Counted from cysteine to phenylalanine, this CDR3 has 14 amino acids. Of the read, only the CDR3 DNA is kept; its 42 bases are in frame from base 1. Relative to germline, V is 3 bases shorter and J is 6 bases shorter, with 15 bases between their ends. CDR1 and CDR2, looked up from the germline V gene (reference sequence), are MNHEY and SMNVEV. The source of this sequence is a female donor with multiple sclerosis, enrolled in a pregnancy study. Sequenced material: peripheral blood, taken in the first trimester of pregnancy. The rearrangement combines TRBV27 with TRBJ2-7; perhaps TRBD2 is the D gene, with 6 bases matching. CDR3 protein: CASSFGAGFVEQYF. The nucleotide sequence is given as TGTGCCAGCAGTTTCGGGGCGGGATTTGTCGAGCAGTACTTC.